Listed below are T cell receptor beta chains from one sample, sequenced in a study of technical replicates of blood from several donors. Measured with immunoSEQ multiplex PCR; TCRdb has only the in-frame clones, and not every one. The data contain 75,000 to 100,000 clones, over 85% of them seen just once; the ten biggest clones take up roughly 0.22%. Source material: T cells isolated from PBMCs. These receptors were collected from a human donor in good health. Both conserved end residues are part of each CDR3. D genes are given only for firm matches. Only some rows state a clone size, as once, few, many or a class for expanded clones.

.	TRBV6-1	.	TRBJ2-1	CASSTGPSTYNEQFF	TGTGCCAGCAGTACAGGGCCCTCGACCTACAATGAGCAGTTCTTC
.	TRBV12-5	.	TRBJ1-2	CASGLVPRHRGYGYTF	TGTGCTAGTGGTTTGGTCCCTCGTCACCGGGGCTATGGCTACACCTTC
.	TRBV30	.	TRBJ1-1	CASSSGGGVGAFF	TGTGCCTCATCCTCTGGGGGGGGAGTGGGAGCTTTCTTT
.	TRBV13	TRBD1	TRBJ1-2	CASSLSQGGLGGYTF	TGTGCCAGCAGCTTATCACAGGGGGGGCTTGGTGGCTACACCTTC
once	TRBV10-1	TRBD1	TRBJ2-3	CASSVRGHTDTQYF	TGCGCCAGCAGTGTTAGGGGGCACACAGATACGCAGTATTTT
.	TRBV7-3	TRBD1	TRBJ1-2	CASSSFRGSGYTF	TGTGCCAGCAGCTCATTCAGGGGGAGTGGCTACACCTTC
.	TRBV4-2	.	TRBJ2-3	CASSVTGTSTDTQYF	TGTGCCAGCTCGGTAACCGGGACTAGCACAGATACGCAGTATTTT
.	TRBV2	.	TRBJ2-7	CASSERGNEQYF	TGTGCCAGCAGTGAACGGGGAAACGAGCAGTACTTC
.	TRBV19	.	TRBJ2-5	CASSIGAQWETQYF	TGTGCCAGTAGTATAGGTGCCCAGTGGGAGACCCAGTACTTC
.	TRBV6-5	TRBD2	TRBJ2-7	CASSPTSGGTYEQYF	TGTGCCAGCAGTCCCACTAGCGGGGGGACCTACGAGCAGTACTTC
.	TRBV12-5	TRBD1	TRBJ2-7	CASGLRFGTDSYEQYF	TGTGCTAGTGGTTTGAGGTTTGGGACAGACTCCTACGAGCAGTACTTC
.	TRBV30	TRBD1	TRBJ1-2	CAWSVNRGGYTF	TGTGCCTGGAGCGTTAACAGGGGTGGCTACACCTTC
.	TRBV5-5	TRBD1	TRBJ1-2	CASSSPGTGADGYTF	TGTGCCAGCAGCTCACCCGGGACAGGGGCGGATGGCTACACCTTC
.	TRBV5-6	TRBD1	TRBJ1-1	CASSLRTGGWMNTEAFF	TGTGCCAGCAGCCTTAGGACAGGAGGTTGGATGAACACTGAAGCTTTCTTT
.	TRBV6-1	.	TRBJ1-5	CASSEARTGYGNQPQHF	TGTGCCAGCAGTGAAGCACGAACGGGGTACGGCAATCAGCCCCAGCATTTT
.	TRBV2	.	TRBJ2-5	CASRGGETQYF	TGTGCCAGCAGGGGAGGAGAGACCCAGTACTTC
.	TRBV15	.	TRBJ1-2	CATSRDWQGGGYTF	TGTGCCACCAGCAGAGATTGGCAGGGCGGTGGCTACACCTTC
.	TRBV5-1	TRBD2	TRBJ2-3	CASSLSSGSFPDTQYF	TGCGCCAGCAGCTTGTCTAGCGGGAGTTTTCCAGATACGCAGTATTTT
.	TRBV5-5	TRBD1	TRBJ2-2	CASSSRKWTGRITGELFF	TGTGCCAGCAGCTCGCGGAAGTGGACAGGGAGGATTACCGGGGAGCTGTTTTTT
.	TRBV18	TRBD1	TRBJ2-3	CASSPRGPDTQYF	TGTGCCAGCTCACCCAGGGGGCCAGATACGCAGTATTTT
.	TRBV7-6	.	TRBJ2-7	CASSLRTTGNYEQYF	TGTGCCAGCAGCTTAAGGACCACGGGGAACTACGAGCAGTACTTC
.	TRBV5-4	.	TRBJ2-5	CASSFVGTLQETQYF	TGTGCCAGCAGCTTCGTTGGGACACTTCAAGAGACCCAGTACTTC
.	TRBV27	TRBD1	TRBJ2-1	CASRWTGGDYNEQFF	TGTGCCAGCAGGTGGACAGGGGGCGACTACAATGAGCAGTTCTTC
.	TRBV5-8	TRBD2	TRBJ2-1	CASSLTSGGLNEQFF	TGTGCCAGCAGCTTGACAAGCGGGGGGTTGAATGAGCAGTTCTTC
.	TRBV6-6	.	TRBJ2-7	CASSYFQSSGYEQYF	TGTGCCAGCAGTTACTTTCAAAGTTCGGGCTACGAGCAGTACTTC
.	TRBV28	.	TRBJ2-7	CASSLTTGNNEQYF	TGTGCCAGCAGTCTCACAACGGGGAACAACGAGCAGTACTTC
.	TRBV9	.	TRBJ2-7	CASSVALGDSKNEQYF	TGTGCCAGCAGCGTAGCCCTGGGTGATAGCAAGAACGAGCAGTACTTC
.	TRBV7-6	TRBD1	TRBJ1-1	CASSLEVWDRNTEAFF	TGTGCCAGCAGCTTAGAGGTGTGGGACAGGAACACTGAAGCTTTCTTT
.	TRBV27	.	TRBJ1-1	CASSQGSTEAFF	TGTGCCAGCAGCCAGGGGAGCACTGAAGCTTTCTTT
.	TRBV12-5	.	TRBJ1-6	CASGLVPSGGDPYNSPLHF	TGTGCTAGTGGTTTGGTACCCAGCGGGGGGGATCCCTATAATTCACCCCTCCACTTT
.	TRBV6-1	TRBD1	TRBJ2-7	CASSAGQPYEQYF	TGTGCCAGCAGTGCGGGACAGCCCTACGAGCAGTACTTC
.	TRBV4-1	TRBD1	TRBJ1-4	CASSQPIGTDDEKLFF	TGCGCCAGCAGCCAACCAATCGGGACAGACGACGAAAAACTGTTTTTT
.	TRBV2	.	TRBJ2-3	CASLWEVVADTQYF	TGTGCCAGCTTGTGGGAGGTCGTTGCAGATACGCAGTATTTT
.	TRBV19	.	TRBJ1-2	CARRGNYGYTF	TGTGCCAGAAGGGGGAACTATGGCTACACCTTC
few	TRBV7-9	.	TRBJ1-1	CASSADRPHTEAFF	TGTGCCAGCAGCGCTGACAGGCCCCACACTGAAGCTTTCTTT
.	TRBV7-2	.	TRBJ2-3	CASSLLQLLDTQYF	TGTGCCAGCAGCTTATTACAGCTCTTAGATACGCAGTATTTT
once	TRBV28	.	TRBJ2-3	CASSGQYGTDTQYF	TGTGCCAGCAGTGGACAGTACGGCACAGATACGCAGTATTTT
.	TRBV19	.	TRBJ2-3	CASSRPGGQADTQYF	TGTGCCAGTAGTCGCCCCGGGGGGCAGGCAGATACGCAGTATTTT
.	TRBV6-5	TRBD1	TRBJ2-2	CASSLTGPGELFF	TGTGCCAGCAGCCTGACAGGGCCCGGGGAGCTGTTTTTT
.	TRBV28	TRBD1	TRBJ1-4	CASSMGQGSKLFF	TGTGCCAGCAGTATGGGACAGGGGAGTAAACTGTTTTTT
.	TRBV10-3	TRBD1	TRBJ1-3	CAISVSVGRQGELVGNTIYF	TGTGCCATCAGTGTTTCGGTCGGAAGACAGGGAGAGTTGGTGGGAAACACCATATATTTT
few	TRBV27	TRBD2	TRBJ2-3	CASSLGGELADTDTQYF	TGTGCCAGCAGTTTGGGGGGAGAGCTAGCGGACACAGATACGCAGTATTTT
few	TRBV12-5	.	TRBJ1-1	CASGLVLAEVNTEAFF	TGTGCTAGTGGTTTGGTACTGGCAGAGGTGAACACTGAAGCTTTCTTT
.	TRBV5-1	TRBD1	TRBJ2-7	CASSSGTGIYEQYF	TGCGCCAGCAGCTCCGGGACAGGGATTTACGAGCAGTACTTC
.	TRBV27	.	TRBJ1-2	CASAHRNHAHRDYTF	TGTGCCAGCGCGCATAGAAACCATGCCCACCGCGACTACACCTTC
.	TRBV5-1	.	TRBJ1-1	CASSLGGRGARFGTEAFF	TGCGCCAGCAGCTTGGGAGGGAGGGGGGCGCGTTTTGGCACTGAAGCTTTCTTT
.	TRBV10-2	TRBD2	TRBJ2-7	CASSESGTSGYKPQYF	TGCGCCAGCAGTGAGTCCGGGACTAGCGGCTACAAACCTCAGTACTTC
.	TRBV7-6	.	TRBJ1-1	CASSLGGGNTEAFF	TGTGCCAGCAGCTTAGGGGGAGGAAACACTGAAGCTTTCTTT
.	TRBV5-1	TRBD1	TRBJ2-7	CASSLAQGADEQYF	TGCGCCAGCAGCTTGGCTCAGGGGGCCGACGAGCAGTACTTC
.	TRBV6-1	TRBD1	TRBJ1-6	CATPGQGHNSPLHF	TGTGCCACCCCTGGACAGGGACATAATTCACCCCTCCACTTT
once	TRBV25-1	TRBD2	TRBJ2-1	CASSEPRGAGGNEQFF	TGTGCCAGCAGTGAACCCCGGGGGGCGGGAGGGAATGAGCAGTTCTTC
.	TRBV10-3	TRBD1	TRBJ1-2	CAITTGQGNYGYTF	TGTGCCATCACAACGGGACAGGGAAACTATGGCTACACCTTC
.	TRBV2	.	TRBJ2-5	CASVAGTYQETQYF	TGTGCCAGCGTCGCCGGGACTTACCAAGAGACCCAGTACTTC
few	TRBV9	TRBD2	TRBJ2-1	CASSVGIGRGNEQFF	TGTGCCAGCAGCGTAGGGATCGGGCGGGGGAATGAGCAGTTCTTC
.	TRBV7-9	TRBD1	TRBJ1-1	CASSTQQGIPEAFF	TGTGCCAGCAGCACGCAACAGGGGATTCCTGAAGCTTTCTTT